These T cell receptor beta chains were read from a single sample in a study of CD8 T cells in ankylosing spondylitis. TCRdb itself ran the 5' RACE reads through MiXCR, one entry per CDR3 protein. The sample lists about 300,000 distinct CDR3 sequences, roughly 11% seen once, with roughly 9% in the top ten. The material sequenced was blood, either unsorted or a sorted T cell fraction (not recorded which). The source is a female donor with ankylosing spondylitis or in good health (not recorded which). The CDR3 runs from the conserved cysteine through the conserved F or W. Some rows mark clone size as missing; the rest say once, few, many or name a class of expanded clone.

j_call: TRBJ2-1; clone_size: many; v_call: TRBV20-1; cdr3_aa: CSASRDSYNEQFF
j_call: TRBJ1-2; clone_size: many; v_call: TRBV5-6; cdr3_aa: CASNQGQQFYGYTF
j_call: TRBJ2-2; clone_size: many; v_call: TRBV10-3; cdr3_aa: CAISPKTANTGELFF
j_call: TRBJ2-1; clone_size: many; v_call: TRBV5-1; cdr3_aa: CASSPGQQYNEQFF
j_call: TRBJ1-3; clone_size: few; v_call: TRBV5-1; cdr3_aa: CASSKGQAKVSGNTIYF
j_call: TRBJ1-5; clone_size: .; v_call: TRBV19; cdr3_aa: CASSIGDRYQPQHF
j_call: TRBJ1-1; clone_size: many; v_call: TRBV5-1; cdr3_aa: CASSLRDRGRRTEAFF
j_call: TRBJ1-3; clone_size: .; v_call: TRBV20-1; cdr3_aa: CSAHPGDTIYF
j_call: TRBJ1-1; clone_size: many; v_call: TRBV9; cdr3_aa: CASSLNRVSNTEAFF
j_call: TRBJ1-3; clone_size: .; v_call: TRBV15; cdr3_aa: CATSRGKEGPRGNTIYF
j_call: TRBJ1-1; clone_size: many; v_call: TRBV7-8; cdr3_aa: CASSRTGTVMNTEAFF
j_call: TRBJ2-1; clone_size: .; v_call: TRBV11-2; cdr3_aa: CASSEGYGRANEQFF
j_call: TRBJ2-2; clone_size: many; v_call: TRBV29-1; cdr3_aa: CSVAGNGGELFF
j_call: TRBJ2-2; clone_size: .; v_call: TRBV20-1; cdr3_aa: CSAEHWTGGLNTGELFF
j_call: TRBJ2-5; clone_size: few; v_call: TRBV20-1; cdr3_aa: CSARDVGPLSETQYF
j_call: TRBJ2-4; clone_size: .; v_call: TRBV7-8; cdr3_aa: CASSLRSGGLADF
j_call: TRBJ1-1; clone_size: .; v_call: TRBV7-9; cdr3_aa: CASSLSGQTATEAFF
j_call: TRBJ2-7; clone_size: .; v_call: TRBV25-1; cdr3_aa: CASRSSGQGVGEQYF
j_call: TRBJ2-3; clone_size: many; v_call: TRBV12-3/TRBV12-4; cdr3_aa: CASSLGGGQADTQYF
j_call: TRBJ2-2; clone_size: few; v_call: TRBV27; cdr3_aa: CASSLESSAAGAGELFF
j_call: TRBJ2-1; clone_size: .; v_call: TRBV14; cdr3_aa: CASSQVRLNEQFF
j_call: TRBJ1-1; clone_size: few; v_call: TRBV6-5; cdr3_aa: CASSFGGRDTEAFF
j_call: TRBJ1-2; clone_size: many; v_call: TRBV28; cdr3_aa: CASSLNGGAQANYGYTF
j_call: TRBJ1-1; clone_size: many; v_call: TRBV20-1; cdr3_aa: CSARDLQLNTEAFF
j_call: TRBJ1-6; clone_size: many; v_call: TRBV7-9; cdr3_aa: CASTRTSNSPLHF
j_call: TRBJ1-6; clone_size: many; v_call: TRBV5-1; cdr3_aa: CASSRGDSPLHF
j_call: TRBJ2-5; clone_size: few; v_call: TRBV10-3; cdr3_aa: CAISDPGRGETQYF
j_call: TRBJ2-3; clone_size: many; v_call: TRBV5-5; cdr3_aa: CASSLEQIGRGTQYF
j_call: TRBJ2-5; clone_size: few; v_call: TRBV12-3/TRBV12-4; cdr3_aa: CASRDTRGGETQYF
j_call: TRBJ2-1; clone_size: .; v_call: TRBV2; cdr3_aa: CASRKDRGVYNEQFF
j_call: TRBJ1-1; clone_size: few; v_call: TRBV4-1; cdr3_aa: CASARDRVYPEAFF
j_call: TRBJ2-5; clone_size: .; v_call: TRBV5-6; cdr3_aa: CASSLKGAETQYF
j_call: TRBJ2-2; clone_size: many; v_call: TRBV7-2; cdr3_aa: CASTLLGGTGTGELFF
j_call: TRBJ1-1; clone_size: many; v_call: TRBV9; cdr3_aa: CASSPGVGSNTEAFF
j_call: TRBJ1-6; clone_size: few; v_call: TRBV28; cdr3_aa: CASSFPTAGDNSPLHF
j_call: TRBJ1-4; clone_size: many; v_call: TRBV12-3/TRBV12-4; cdr3_aa: CASSPSGAEKLFF
j_call: TRBJ1-2; clone_size: few; v_call: TRBV19; cdr3_aa: CASTPTGNYGYTF
j_call: TRBJ1-1; clone_size: many; v_call: TRBV5-1; cdr3_aa: CASSLNPENTEAFF
j_call: TRBJ1-2; clone_size: many; v_call: TRBV21-1; cdr3_aa: CASSPHDRGIYGYTF
j_call: TRBJ2-3; clone_size: .; v_call: TRBV12-3/TRBV12-4; cdr3_aa: CASSLWGGGSSDTQYF
j_call: TRBJ1-5; clone_size: many; v_call: TRBV2; cdr3_aa: CASSGNREPQHF
j_call: TRBJ2-7; clone_size: many; v_call: TRBV5-1; cdr3_aa: CASSLEGTGVYEQYF
j_call: TRBJ1-5; clone_size: .; v_call: TRBV7-2; cdr3_aa: CASSQTGGVVQPQHF
j_call: TRBJ2-1; clone_size: many; v_call: TRBV29-1; cdr3_aa: CSAEESVSSYNEQFF
j_call: TRBJ2-2; clone_size: many; v_call: TRBV20-1; cdr3_aa: CSAHSGSGGELFF
j_call: TRBJ1-1; clone_size: many; v_call: TRBV6-5; cdr3_aa: CASSYQSGEAFF
j_call: TRBJ1-4; clone_size: many; v_call: TRBV2; cdr3_aa: CASSRDGPLFF
j_call: TRBJ1-3; clone_size: many; v_call: TRBV10-3; cdr3_aa: CAISGQGSENTIYF
j_call: TRBJ2-5; clone_size: .; v_call: TRBV7-2; cdr3_aa: CASSLMAGGWETQYF
j_call: TRBJ1-6; clone_size: many; v_call: TRBV7-2; cdr3_aa: CASSPGTVYNSPLHF